The 5 T cell receptor beta chains reported below all come from one sample, sequenced in a study of blood T cell repertoires in COVID-19. Sequencing was performed with immunoSEQ multiplex PCR; in TCRdb, only in-frame clones are kept and a portion is missing. The sample holds nearly 25,000 clones; about four fifths are singletons and the top ten take 5% to 8%. Sequencing was performed on peripheral blood. Source of these receptors: a man aged 50 or older with COVID-19, enrolled during active disease.

The chain recombines TRBV10-3 with TRBJ2-2; possibly TRBD2 for D (6 bases). The CDR3 runs 16 residues. V was pared by 8 bases and J by 0 bases, with 16 bases between. CDR1 is ENHRY, CDR2 SYGVKD, per germline. CDR3 sequence: CAIPAGTPTNTGELFF. The CDR3 DNA follows: TGTGCCATCCCTGCCGGGACTCCGACGAACACCGGGGAGCTGTTTTTT.

This clone came up once. This rearrangement joins TRBV7-3 to TRBJ2-3, with TRBD2 identical over 9 bases. Germline-derived CDR1 and CDR2 are SGHTA and FQGTGA. V gave up 5 bases and J gave up 0 bases; unmatched junction bases: 6. CDR3 length: 16 amino acids. The CDR3 protein is CASSPSSGTSTDTQYF. In DNA form, the CDR3 reads TGTGCCAGCAGCCCATCTAGCGGGACAAGCACAGATACGCAGTATTTT.

The chain is built from TRBV27 and TRBJ1-6; D gene uncertain. Trimming removed 5 bases from V and 7 bases from J, with 18 bases in between. Germline V gene lookup returns CDR1 MNHEY and CDR2 SMNVEV (reference sequence). The length of the CDR3 is 16 residues. CDR3 sequence reads: CASSPIWREKNSPLHF. DNA of the CDR3: TGTGCCAGCAGTCCTATCTGGCGGGAGAAGAATTCACCCCTCCACTTT.

This sequence joins TRBV2 and TRBJ2-1; TRBD2 agrees at 15 bases. V lost 5 bases, J lost 4 bases, and 3 bases stayed unmatched. Germline V CDR1 and CDR2: SNHLY, FYNNEI. This CDR3 is built from 16 residues. The CDR3 DNA reads as TGTGCCAGCAGTCCGGGACTAGCGGGGGGTTACAATGAGCAGTTCTTC. It yields the protein CASSPGLAGGYNEQFF.

This clone was counted only a few times. In DNA form, the CDR3 reads TGTGCCAGTAGTGGGACATGGGTCACTGAAGCTTTCTTT. It yields the protein CASSGTWVTEAFF. V gene TRBV19 combines with J gene TRBJ1-1; D possibly corresponds to TRBD1 (6 bases). Germline V gives CDR1 LNHDA, CDR2 SQIVND (reference sequence). The CDR3 spans 13 residues. V was cut by 5 bases and J by 4 bases, with 11 bases left in between.